This is a list of T cell receptor beta chains from one sample in a study of cytomegalovirus exposure and HLA in healthy donors. The table came from immunoSEQ multiplex PCR; TCRdb's copy has only in-frame clones and leaves some out. The sample shows 200,000 to 300,000 clones, 80% to 90% of them seen only once. Sequencing was performed on PBMCs. These receptors all come from a young man in good health and CMV-seronegative. CDR3s include the opening cysteine and the closing phenylalanine or tryptophan. The order of the fields is D gene, clone size, J gene, V gene, CDR3 DNA, CDR3 protein. D genes are given only for firm matches. Clone size is shown for a subset of rows, as once, few, many or a class of expanded clone.

d_gene: TRBD2; abundance: .; j_gene: TRBJ2-1; v_gene: TRBV7-2; CDR3nt: TGTGCCAGCAGCTTAGGAGCGGGAGGTCCTAATGAGCAGTTCTTC; CDR3aa: CASSLGAGGPNEQFF
d_gene: .; abundance: .; j_gene: TRBJ2-1; v_gene: TRBV14; CDR3nt: TGTGCCAGCAGCCATAGTGGCTGGGGCGTCGAGCAGTTCTTC; CDR3aa: CASSHSGWGVEQFF
d_gene: TRBD1; abundance: once; j_gene: TRBJ1-5; v_gene: TRBV4-1; CDR3nt: TGCGCCAGCAGTCTAACAGGGGGCCGGGATCAGCCCCAGCATTTT; CDR3aa: CASSLTGGRDQPQHF
d_gene: TRBD1; abundance: .; j_gene: TRBJ2-7; v_gene: TRBV27; CDR3nt: TGTGCCAGCAGTCCCGGGACAGGGGGCTTTGGTCCCTACGAGCAGTACTTC; CDR3aa: CASSPGTGGFGPYEQYF
d_gene: .; abundance: .; j_gene: TRBJ2-5; v_gene: TRBV13; CDR3nt: TGTGCCAGCAGCCATCGGGAGACCCAGTACTTC; CDR3aa: CASSHRETQYF
d_gene: TRBD1; abundance: .; j_gene: TRBJ1-5; v_gene: TRBV10-3; CDR3nt: TGTGCCATCAGTGAGTCGATCTTTGGTTGGGGACAGGGTCGACAGCCCCAGCATTTT; CDR3aa: CAISESIFGWGQGRQPQHF
d_gene: .; abundance: .; j_gene: TRBJ2-5; v_gene: TRBV5-1; CDR3nt: TGCGCCAGCAGCTTAAACAGGGCCGGGGAGACCCAGTACTTC; CDR3aa: CASSLNRAGETQYF
d_gene: .; abundance: once; j_gene: TRBJ2-1; v_gene: TRBV11-2; CDR3nt: TGTGCCAGCACCCTAACGTCAAATGAGCAGTTCTTC; CDR3aa: CASTLTSNEQFF
d_gene: .; abundance: .; j_gene: TRBJ2-1; v_gene: TRBV6-1; CDR3nt: TGTGCCAGCAGTCCCCGGTACTATGAGCAGTTCTTC; CDR3aa: CASSPRYYEQFF
d_gene: .; abundance: few; j_gene: TRBJ1-6; v_gene: TRBV5-6; CDR3nt: TGTGCCAGCAGCTTGGGGAGTGGATCACTCCACTTT; CDR3aa: CASSLGSGSLHF
d_gene: .; abundance: .; j_gene: TRBJ1-1; v_gene: TRBV7-8; CDR3nt: TGTGCCAGCAGCCTAAGGGGCGCAGGGATGAACACTGAAGCTTTCTTT; CDR3aa: CASSLRGAGMNTEAFF
d_gene: .; abundance: .; j_gene: TRBJ2-7; v_gene: TRBV9; CDR3nt: TGTGCCAGCAGCGTTCGGCCAGGGGATGGCGAGCAGTACTTC; CDR3aa: CASSVRPGDGEQYF
d_gene: TRBD2; abundance: .; j_gene: TRBJ2-1; v_gene: TRBV30; CDR3nt: TGTGCCTGGAGTGTAGGGCTAGCGGACCTCTACAATGAGCAGTTCTTC; CDR3aa: CAWSVGLADLYNEQFF
d_gene: .; abundance: .; j_gene: TRBJ1-4; v_gene: TRBV29-1; CDR3nt: TGCAGCGTTGTAGGAGGGGCCGGAGAAAAACTGTTTTTT; CDR3aa: CSVVGGAGEKLFF
d_gene: .; abundance: .; j_gene: TRBJ2-7; v_gene: TRBV28; CDR3nt: TGTGCCAGCAGTTTAAGGTGGGCCCCCACCTACGAGCAGTACTTC; CDR3aa: CASSLRWAPTYEQYF
d_gene: TRBD2; abundance: once; j_gene: TRBJ2-3; v_gene: TRBV2; CDR3nt: TGTGCCAGCAGTGCACTAGCGGGGGGCACAGATACGCAGTATTTT; CDR3aa: CASSALAGGTDTQYF
d_gene: .; abundance: .; j_gene: TRBJ2-3; v_gene: TRBV19; CDR3nt: TGTGCCAGTAGTAACAGGGCGGGAGATACGCAGTATTTT; CDR3aa: CASSNRAGDTQYF
d_gene: TRBD1; abundance: few; j_gene: TRBJ1-2; v_gene: TRBV4-1; CDR3nt: TGCGCCAGCAGCCGAGGCCTAGGGACAGGGGGGTACACCTTC; CDR3aa: CASSRGLGTGGYTF
d_gene: .; abundance: once; j_gene: TRBJ1-2; v_gene: TRBV5-4; CDR3nt: TGTGCCAGCAGCACCCAGACCGGGTATGGCTACACCTTC; CDR3aa: CASSTQTGYGYTF
d_gene: TRBD2; abundance: .; j_gene: TRBJ2-2; v_gene: TRBV5-1; CDR3nt: TGCGCCAGCAGCTTGCAGCTAGCGGGGGCCGGGGAGCTGTTTTTT; CDR3aa: CASSLQLAGAGELFF
d_gene: TRBD2; abundance: .; j_gene: TRBJ2-1; v_gene: TRBV7-9; CDR3nt: TGTGCCAGCAGCTTCTGGAAAGGCGGGAGGGCCATCAATGAGCAGTTCTTC; CDR3aa: CASSFWKGGRAINEQFF
d_gene: TRBD1; abundance: .; j_gene: TRBJ2-1; v_gene: TRBV29-1; CDR3nt: TGCAGCGCGGGACAGGGGGCGAGCAATGAGCAGTTCTTC; CDR3aa: CSAGQGASNEQFF
d_gene: TRBD2; abundance: .; j_gene: TRBJ2-3; v_gene: TRBV5-6; CDR3nt: TGTGCCAGCACTCATGGGACTAGCGGGGAAGATACGCAGTATTTT; CDR3aa: CASTHGTSGEDTQYF
d_gene: .; abundance: .; j_gene: TRBJ1-3; v_gene: TRBV30; CDR3nt: TGTGCCTGGAGTGCGGTGAGAGGAAACACCATATATTTT; CDR3aa: CAWSAVRGNTIYF
d_gene: TRBD1; abundance: .; j_gene: TRBJ2-7; v_gene: TRBV7-2; CDR3nt: TGTGCCAGCAGCGAGAACGCGGGACAGGGGGCGACCTACGAGCAGTACTTC; CDR3aa: CASSENAGQGATYEQYF
d_gene: .; abundance: .; j_gene: TRBJ1-6; v_gene: TRBV9; CDR3nt: TGTGCCAGCAGCGTAAGTGGGAGCAGGGGATCTTCACCCCTCCACTTT; CDR3aa: CASSVSGSRGSSPLHF
d_gene: TRBD2; abundance: .; j_gene: TRBJ2-3; v_gene: TRBV29-1; CDR3nt: TGCAGCGGCGGACTAGCGATGGCAGATACGCAGTATTTT; CDR3aa: CSGGLAMADTQYF
d_gene: .; abundance: once; j_gene: TRBJ1-1; v_gene: TRBV5-6; CDR3nt: TGTGCCAGCACCCGCGGTTCGTACCTGAACACTGAAGCTTTCTTT; CDR3aa: CASTRGSYLNTEAFF
d_gene: TRBD2; abundance: few; j_gene: TRBJ2-7; v_gene: TRBV7-9; CDR3nt: TGTGCCAGCAGCTCCGGGACTAGCGGGAGGGATTTCTCCTACGAGCAGTACTTC; CDR3aa: CASSSGTSGRDFSYEQYF
d_gene: TRBD2; abundance: .; j_gene: TRBJ2-1; v_gene: TRBV29-1; CDR3nt: TGCAGCGTTGGAGGTGCAATCAGGACTAGCGGAACCTACAATGAGCAGTTCTTC; CDR3aa: CSVGGAIRTSGTYNEQFF
d_gene: TRBD2; abundance: .; j_gene: TRBJ2-2; v_gene: TRBV7-9; CDR3nt: TGTGCCAGCAGCCCTAGCGGGAACACCGGGGAGCTGTTTTTT; CDR3aa: CASSPSGNTGELFF
d_gene: .; abundance: .; j_gene: TRBJ2-3; v_gene: TRBV9; CDR3nt: TGTGCCAGCAGCTTGGGGGCAGGGAGAACAGATACGCAGTATTTT; CDR3aa: CASSLGAGRTDTQYF
d_gene: .; abundance: .; j_gene: TRBJ2-2; v_gene: TRBV9; CDR3nt: TGTGCCAGCAGGTCTCCCCCAGGGGTCAGCAACACCGGGGAGCTGTTTTTT; CDR3aa: CASRSPPGVSNTGELFF
d_gene: .; abundance: .; j_gene: TRBJ2-7; v_gene: TRBV20-1; CDR3nt: TGCAGTGCTAGTCTGTCCTACGAGCAGTACTTC; CDR3aa: CSASLSYEQYF
d_gene: TRBD2; abundance: .; j_gene: TRBJ2-3; v_gene: TRBV5-4; CDR3nt: TGTGCCAGCAGCCCGCGACTAGCGGGAGGGCCGGATACGCAGTATTTT; CDR3aa: CASSPRLAGGPDTQYF
d_gene: .; abundance: .; j_gene: TRBJ2-7; v_gene: TRBV6-1; CDR3nt: TGTGCCAGCAGGAGGGACTCATACTACGAGCAGTACTTC; CDR3aa: CASRRDSYYEQYF
d_gene: TRBD1; abundance: .; j_gene: TRBJ1-5; v_gene: TRBV19; CDR3nt: TGTGCCAGTAACCGGGACAGGGCGTATAGTCAGCCCCAGCATTTT; CDR3aa: CASNRDRAYSQPQHF